This is a list of T cell receptor beta chains from one sample in a study of post-analysis software for immune sequencing data. TCRdb re-analysed the PCR reads in MiXCR, keeping a single row per CDR3 protein. This table has about 770,000 distinct CDR3 sequences, 40% to 55% appearing once. Sequenced: blood. The receptors were gathered from a girl between 10 and 17 years old with multiple sclerosis. CDR3s include the opening cysteine and the closing phenylalanine or tryptophan.

TRBJ2-1,TRBV27,CASGSPRYNEQFF
TRBJ2-5,TRBV4-1,CASSPGEQETQYF
TRBJ2-7,TRBV20-1,CSARAITDLGGYEQYF
TRBJ2-5,TRBV12-3/TRBV12-4,CASSFILEAMTVSQETQYF
TRBJ1-6,TRBV7-3,CASSPPLHF
TRBJ1-2,TRBV20-1,CSAREGGFYGYTF
TRBJ2-7,TRBV6-5,CASSYSGTPNYEQYF
TRBJ1-2,TRBV19,CATGYGYTF
TRBJ2-5,TRBV12-3/TRBV12-4,CASSMTSGREETQYF
TRBJ2-1,TRBV12-3/TRBV12-4,CASSLAGGPSYNEQFF
TRBJ1-1,TRBV30,CAWSVTGGGPAFF
TRBJ1-6,TRBV28,CASRTPLVEGGDSPLHF
TRBJ1-5,TRBV6-5,CASSYTGNQPQHF
TRBJ2-2,TRBV29-1,CSVVSGVAGPTGELFF
TRBJ2-5,TRBV12-3/TRBV12-4,CASSLAGTEETQYF
TRBJ2-3,TRBV7-8,CASSFSGTPSDTQYF
TRBJ2-7,TRBV20-1,CSARGLVTYEQYF
TRBJ2-2,TRBV5-1,CASSLPSGSGTGELFF
TRBJ2-4,TRBV10-3,CAISESGSNIQYF
TRBJ2-5,TRBV9,CASSDYGQGRAQETQYF
TRBJ2-7,TRBV12-3/TRBV12-4,CASSLQNYEQYF
TRBJ1-2,TRBV29-1,CSVPNDRNYGYTF
TRBJ1-6,TRBV4-3,CASSQARGDLHF
TRBJ2-7,TRBV10-3,CAISEYGGPTGEQYF
TRBJ2-3,TRBV7-9,CASSTLSTDTQYF
TRBJ1-2,TRBV9,CASSVTDRDDSPGYTF
TRBJ2-1,TRBV4-1,CASSQVRGERINEQFF
TRBJ2-5,TRBV2,CASRAGTQQETQYF
TRBJ1-4,TRBV7-9,CASSGQGFPTNEKLFF
TRBJ2-7,TRBV15,CATSRERSGSSYEQYF
TRBJ2-3,TRBV5-1,CASSLEQGPPTDTQYF
TRBJ1-1,TRBV28,CASSWGHMNTEAFF
TRBJ2-6,TRBV6-1,CASSEGHSTLSGANVLTF
TRBJ2-3,TRBV6-4,CASSEGRSTDTQYF
TRBJ2-5,TRBV12-3/TRBV12-4,CASSFGDRETQYF
TRBJ1-4,TRBV12-3/TRBV12-4,CASTQRADEKLFF
TRBJ2-3,TRBV5-1,CASSLGLAGDPPDTQYF
TRBJ2-4,TRBV5-1,CASSLGGPKNIQYF
TRBJ2-1,TRBV3-1,CASSLRWDRGRDEQFF
TRBJ2-7,TRBV21-1,CARTGGYPSYEQYF
TRBJ1-6,TRBV7-3,CASSSTAGVNSPLHF
TRBJ2-1,TRBV29-1,CSVGKDEQFF